This T cell receptor beta chain was sequenced during a study of blood T cell repertoires in COVID-19. Authors' processing steps: The authors estimated nucleated cell counts from reference gene primer amplification. The assay was immunoSEQ multiplex PCR, and TCRdb's table has in-frame clones only and misses some. The D gene and trimming were derived from the DNA, and the V and J assignments and clone size from that table. Among 200,000 to 250,000 clones listed, around 83% were seen once. Germline lookup yields CDR1 SGHTA and CDR2 FQGTGA. CDR3 length equals 16 residues. The V end lost 2 bases, the J end lost 4 bases, and 15 bases lay between the germline ends.

The source of this sequence is a man aged 40-55 years with acute or convalescent COVID-19. The sample consisted of peripheral blood. The chain is built from TRBV7-3 and TRBJ2-1; D possibly corresponds to TRBD2 (6 bases). This CDR3 is CASSLSDGGLYNEQFF. In DNA, the CDR3 is TGTGCCAGCAGCTTATCGGACGGGGGACTTTACAATGAGCAGTTCTTC.